These 20 T cell receptor beta chains were sequenced from one sample in a study of patients and donors after allogeneic stem cell transplantation. TCRdb processed the RT-PCR reads anew with MiXCR; each CDR3 protein has one entry. This table has about 26,000 distinct CDR3 sequences, about 8% appearing once. Source material: blood, either unsorted or a sorted T cell fraction (not recorded which). The source of these receptors is a human donor who was either an allogeneic HSCT recipient or a stem cell or donor lymphocyte infusion donor (not recorded which). It is not recorded whose cells these are; they may come from a transplant donor.

This clonotype was recorded many times. This chain links TRBV5-1 with TRBJ2-3; TRBD2 matches 12 bases. There are 16 residues in the CDR3. The V and J ends lost 3 bases and 3 bases, in that order; junction bases with no gene match: 5. From germline, CDR1 is SGHRS and CDR2 YFSETQ. The CDR3 region is CASSSVLAGGTDTQYF. The CDR3 coding sequence is TGCGCCAGCAGCTCGGTACTAGCGGGAGGTACAGATACGCAGTATTTT.

This clonotype was counted between two and nine times. The chain links TRBV12-3 or TRBV12-4 to TRBJ1-1; D gene unclear. The germline V and J ends were trimmed by 7 bases and 5 bases, with 17 bases remaining between them. CDR3 length equals 14 residues. CDR3 loop: CASKPGPRKTEAFF. For the CDR3, the DNA is TGTGCCAGCAAACCAGGACCGCGGAAGACTGAAGCTTTCTTT.

This clonotype has a count of ten or more. The chain joins TRBV20-1 to TRBJ2-1, with 7 positions matching TRBD2. J was trimmed by 1 base and V by 0 bases; bases with no gene match: 6. The CDR3 totals 16 residues. The germline V gene encodes CDR1 DFQATT and CDR2 SNEGSKA (reference sequence). The CDR3 here is CSARDLASGSYNEQFF. In nucleotides, the CDR3 is TGCAGTGCTAGAGATCTGGCTAGCGGATCCTACAATGAGCAGTTCTTC.

This clonotype was counted a few times. The rearrangement links TRBV7-9 to TRBJ1-1; the D gene is possibly TRBD1 (5 bases). This CDR3 has 14 residues. Germline assignment: CDR1 SEHNR and CDR2 FQNEAQ (reference sequence). The V end lost 5 bases, the J end lost 3 bases, and 13 bases lay between the germline ends. The CDR3 nucleotides are TGTGCCAGCAGCCGGGACTCGTGGGACACTGAAGCTTTCTTT. Its translation: CASSRDSWDTEAFF.

V and J are TRBV11-1 and TRBJ2-1; D is unclear. Germline V CDR1 and CDR2: SGHAT, FQDESV (reference sequence). CDR3 length: 15 amino acids. V was clipped by 1 base and J by 2 bases, with 9 bases between them. DNA for the CDR3: TGTGCCAGCAGCTTAGATGACGTACCCTACAATGAGCAGTTCTTC. It codes for CASSLDDVPYNEQFF.

This clonotype has ten or more counts. The chain combines TRBV7-9 with TRBJ1-1; no clear D. V lost 3 bases to trimming and J lost 3 bases, with 2 bases between them. The germline CDR1 and CDR2 sequences are SEHNR and FQNEAQ (reference sequence). The CDR3 runs 11 residues. The CDR3 bases are TGTGCCAGCAGCTTTGACACTGAAGCTTTCTTT. Its protein is CASSFDTEAFF.

This clonotype was observed a few times. This sequence joins TRBV15 and TRBJ1-2, with no clear D. V was shortened by 0 bases and J by 4 bases, with 15 bases between the two germline ends. This CDR3 comprises 16 residues. Germline CDR1 and CDR2: LNHNV and YYDKDF (reference sequence). The CDR3 DNA follows: TGTGCCACCAGCAGAGAGCGCACCGCTACCGTCTATGGCTACACCTTC. Translated, it gives CATSRERTATVYGYTF.

This clonotype has ten or more counts. The chain uses TRBV6-2 or TRBV6-3 and TRBJ1-5; D remains ambiguous. The germline V gene has CDR1 MNHEY and CDR2 SVGEGT. V gave up 10 bases and J gave up 6 bases, with 13 bases separating them. CDR3 length: 12 amino acids. The CDR3 sequence: CATRREGQPQHF. For the CDR3, the DNA is TGTGCCACCCGGAGAGAGGGTCAGCCCCAGCATTTT.

This clonotype was counted only a few times. The chain joins TRBV29-1 to TRBJ2-7; D unresolved. The CDR3 consists of 11 residues. Per germline, CDR1 SQVTM and CDR2 ANQGSEA. V lost 3 bases, J lost 0 bases, and 3 bases lay in between. CDR3 sequence reads: CSVDPSYEQYF. CDR3 sequence (DNA): TGCAGCGTTGATCCCTCCTACGAGCAGTACTTC.

The rearrangement links TRBV28 to TRBJ1-2; no definite D call. Germline lookup yields CDR1 MDHEN and CDR2 SYDVKM. Between the trimmed V and J ends, which lost 6 bases and 6 bases, there was a span of 8 bases. The CDR3 spans 11 residues. This CDR3 is CASSTTDGYTF. The CDR3 nucleotides read TGTGCCAGCAGCACGACTGATGGCTACACCTTC.

This chain joins TRBV7-9 and TRBJ1-3; D remains ambiguous. Germline V gene data show CDR1 as SEHNR and CDR2 as FQNEAQ (reference sequence). The CDR3 totals 16 residues. V was cut by 1 base and J by 3 bases, with 13 bases left in between. CDR3 amino acids: CASSLVGSLRGNTIYF. The CDR3 DNA follows: TGTGCCAGCAGCTTAGTAGGGTCGTTACGTGGAAACACCATATATTTT.

V and J are TRBV9 and TRBJ2-1, with D possibly TRBD2 on 6 matching bases. Deletions cut 0 bases from V and 3 bases from J, with 10 bases between. Germline CDR1 is SGDLS and CDR2 is YYNGEE. CDR3 length equals 15 residues. The CDR3 is CASSVDVGSYNEQFF. The CDR3 nucleotides read TGTGCCAGCAGCGTAGATGTCGGGAGCTACAATGAGCAGTTCTTC.

This clonotype showed up just a few times. The V call is TRBV2, the J call TRBJ1-4, with D perhaps TRBD1 (6 bases). Germline CDR1 reads SNHLY; CDR2 reads FYNNEI. The CDR3 spans 14 residues. The V gene lost 4 bases and the J gene lost 11 bases, with 17 bases spanning the gap. CDR3 sequence (DNA): TGTGCCAGCAGTGGGACAGTACTAATGAGGAAACTGTTTTTT. This translates into CASSGTVLMRKLFF. Full variable domain (missing parts from reference TRBV2 and TRBJ1-4): EPEVTQTPSHQVTQMGQEVILRCVPISNHLYFYWYRQILGQKVEFLVSFYNNEISEKSEIFDDQFSVERPDGSNFTLKIRSTKLEDSAMYFCASSGTVLMRKLFFGSGTQLSVL.

This clonotype occurred many times. The chain couples TRBV3-1 to TRBJ2-6; the D is unclear. Trimming removed 4 bases from V and 0 bases from J, with 7 bases in between. CDR3 size: 15 residues. Germline V gene data show CDR1 as LGHDT and CDR2 as YNNKEL (reference sequence). This CDR3 reads CASSLGTSGANVLTF. The CDR3 DNA sequence: TGTGCCAGCAGCCTCGGCACCTCTGGGGCCAACGTCCTGACTTTC.

The rearrangement joins TRBV20-1 to TRBJ1-1; a weak D match, TRBD1 (5 bases). Trimming left V 0 bases short and J 0 bases short, with 8 bases between. The CDR3 consists of 14 residues. Germline CDR1 is DFQATT and CDR2 is SNEGSKA (reference sequence). CDR3: CSAREGGMNTEAFF. DNA for the CDR3: TGCAGTGCTAGAGAGGGGGGAATGAACACTGAAGCTTTCTTT.

This clonotype has a count of ten or more. The J gene is TRBJ2-7, the V gene TRBV9; 11 nucleotides align to TRBD2. V lost 1 base to trimming and J lost 2 bases; unmatched junction nucleotides: 8. CDR1 is SGDLS, CDR2 YYNGEE, per germline. This CDR3 is 17 amino acids long. CDR3 bases: TGTGCCAGCAGCGTAAGCGCCGGGACTAGCGGACCCTACGAGCAGTACTTC. It encodes CASSVSAGTSGPYEQYF.

This clonotype was detected only a few times. The rearrangement links TRBV2 to TRBJ2-3, with D maybe TRBD1 (6 bases). Germline CDR1 reads SNHLY; CDR2 reads FYNNEI. There are 13 residues in the CDR3. The ends were cut back, 7 bases at V and 5 bases at J, with 13 bases in the middle. This chain's CDR3 is CASKDSVIDTQYF. CDR3 DNA: TGTGCCAGCAAGGACAGCGTAATAGATACGCAGTATTTT.

In its sample, this clonotype ranks as medium-sized. The chain joins TRBV7-6 to TRBJ2-1; 14 positions agree with TRBD2. V lost 5 bases to trimming and J lost 0 bases; unmatched junction nucleotides: 12. The germline V gene encodes CDR1 SGHVS and CDR2 FNYEAQ. The CDR3 spans 20 residues. CDR3 sequence reads: CASSGGLGLAGDHSYNEQFF. For the CDR3, the DNA is TGTGCCAGCAGCGGGGGATTGGGACTAGCGGGAGACCACTCCTACAATGAGCAGTTCTTC. The full variable domain, rest sourced from reference TRBV7-6 and TRBJ2-1, is GAGVSQSPRYKVTKRGQDVALRCDPISGHVSLYWYRQALGQGPEFLTYFNYEAQQDKSGLPNDRFSAERPEGSISTLTIQRTEQRDSAMYRCASSGGLGLAGDHSYNEQFFGPGTRLTVL.

This clonotype was found a few times. The chain is built from TRBV19 and TRBJ2-1; 12 bases are shared with TRBD2. V shed 7 bases, J shed 4 bases, and the junction held 11 bases outside the gene matches. CDR1 and CDR2 from the germline V gene are LNHDA and SQIVND (reference sequence). The CDR3 loop spans 17 amino acids. The CDR3 region is CASTQELAGGTYNEQFF. DNA for the CDR3: TGTGCCAGTACCCAGGAACTAGCGGGAGGAACGTACAATGAGCAGTTCTTC.

The rearrangement uses TRBV19 and TRBJ1-1; D is possibly TRBD1 (5 bases). The CDR3 totals 14 residues. V was cut by 6 bases and J by 0 bases, with 11 bases left in between. CDR1 is LNHDA and CDR2 is SQIVND in the germline V gene (reference sequence). The CDR3 loop is CASSRGVVNTEAFF. The DNA for the CDR3 is TGTGCCAGTAGCCGGGGGGTCGTGAACACTGAAGCTTTCTTT.